Shown below are 13 T cell receptor beta chains from a single sample sequenced in a study of cytotoxic CD8 clonotypes in ibrutinib-treated CLL. The protocol was immunoSEQ multiplex PCR, while the TCRdb copy is restricted to in-frame clones and leaves out a portion. The repertoire holds 150,000 to 200,000 clones, with about two thirds as singletons. The material was PBMCs, obtained after 24 months of ibrutinib treatment. All receptors derive from a human donor with chronic lymphocytic leukemia.

The chain joins TRBV10-3 to TRBJ1-2; D not resolved. The germline CDR1 and CDR2 sequences are ENHRY and SYGVKD. CDR3 size: 13 residues. Trimming stripped 4 bases from V and 3 bases from J, with 9 bases between. Here the CDR3 reads CAISAGGYYGYTF. The CDR3 region has the DNA TGTGCCATCAGTGCCGGCGGATACTATGGCTACACCTTC.

About this clone: Its ends do not fully match the called genes, so a read error is possible. The J gene is TRBJ2-4, the V gene TRBV6-5; maybe TRBD1 (6 bases). Germline CDR1 reads MNHEY; CDR2 reads SVGAGI. CDR3 length: 15 residues. CDR3 loop: CASSHSGTHKNIQYF. The DNA of the CDR3 is TGTGCCAGCAGTCACTCTGGGACACACAAAAACATTCAGTACTTC.

The V call is TRBV5-1, the J call TRBJ1-1; no clear D. Per the germline V gene, CDR1 is SGHRS and CDR2 is YFSETQ. The CDR3 runs to 14 residues. V lost 4 bases, J lost 1 base, and 11 bases lay in between. The CDR3 nucleotides read TGCGCCAGCAGCGGCGATAGTTGGAACACTGAAGCTTTCTTT. Protein: CASSGDSWNTEAFF.

This clone turned up a few times. The J gene is TRBJ2-1, the V gene TRBV11-3; 11 positions match TRBD2. The germline gives CDR1 SGHNT, CDR2 YENEEA. After removal of 5 bases from V and 0 bases from J, the junction contained 3 bases not matched to a gene. This CDR3 region has 16 residues. In DNA, the CDR3 is TGTGCCAGCAGCGACGGGACTAGCGGCTCCTACAATGAGCAGTTCTTC. Its protein is CASSDGTSGSYNEQFF. Full variable domain (remainder filled in from reference TRBV11-3 and TRBJ2-1): EAGVVQSPRYKIIEKKQPVAFWCNPISGHNTLYWYLQNLGQGPELLIRYENEEAVDDSQLPKDRFSAERLKGVDSTLKIQPAELGDSAVYLCASSDGTSGSYNEQFFGPGTRLTVL.

This clone was detected a few times. The gene calls are TRBV19 and TRBJ1-2, with D maybe TRBD1 (5 bases). CDR3 length: 14 amino acids. Germline V gene data show CDR1 as LNHDA and CDR2 as SQIVND (reference sequence). Between the trimmed V and J ends, which lost 5 bases and 8 bases, there was a span of 18 bases. The DNA of the CDR3 is TGTGCCAGTAGTGCCACGACAGTTGCCTCAGGCTACACCTTC. Protein sequence: CASSATTVASGYTF.

The chain recombines TRBV4-1 with TRBJ1-5, with TRBD1 as a possible D gene (6 bases). The CDR3 is 14 residues long. Germline loops: CDR1 MGHRA, CDR2 YSYEKL. The ends were cut back, 4 bases at V and 3 bases at J, with 10 bases in the middle. The CDR3 DNA sequence: TGCGCCAGCAGCCCCGGACAGACCAATCAGCCCCAGCATTTT. Translating it yields CASSPGQTNQPQHF.

This clone was found a few times. The chain recombines TRBV30 with TRBJ2-1, with 8 bases fitting TRBD2. Germline CDR1 is GTSNPN and CDR2 is SVGIG (reference sequence). J lost 0 bases, V lost 3 bases, and 1 base had no gene match. CDR3 length: 14 residues. CDR3 coding DNA: TGTGCCTGGAGGGGACTAGTCTCCTACAATGAGCAGTTCTTC. Protein product: CAWRGLVSYNEQFF.

The chain employs TRBV5-1 and TRBJ1-2; D uncertain. The CDR3 loop spans 12 amino acids. The V gene's germline CDR1 is SGHRS and CDR2 YFSETQ. V shed 0 bases and J shed 7 bases, with 7 bases lying between them. CDR3: CASSLDGRGYTF. For the CDR3, the DNA is TGCGCCAGCAGCTTGGATGGCCGTGGCTACACCTTC.

The table lists this clone with a count of one. The chain couples TRBV5-4 to TRBJ2-2; D is undetermined. Germline lookup yields CDR1 SGHNT and CDR2 YYREEE (reference sequence). The CDR3 extends over 14 amino acids. V lost 1 base and J 6 bases, leaving 10 bases between the germline ends. In DNA, the CDR3 is TGTGCCAGCAGCTTGATAAACTCTCCCGGGGAGCTGTTTTTT. The encoded protein is CASSLINSPGELFF. The variable domain in full, with the rest retrieved from reference TRBV5-4 and TRBJ2-2, is ETGVTQSPTHLIKTRGQQVTLRCSSQSGHNTVSWYQQALGQGPQFIFQYYREEENGRGNFPPRFSGLQFPNYSSELNVNALELDDSALYLCASSLINSPGELFFGEGSRLTVL.

The chain uses TRBV2 and TRBJ1-5; weak D call: TRBD1 (5 bases). CDR3 length equals 14 residues. V lost 7 bases and J lost 6, with 16 bases in between. CDR1 is SNHLY, CDR2 FYNNEI, per germline. DNA for the CDR3: TGTGCCAGCACCAACGGGGGGGTAATTCAGCCCCAGCATTTT. Its translation is CASTNGGVIQPQHF.

The DNA of the CDR3 is TGTGCCAGCAGCTTAACACGGAGCGGGAGTACTAGCACAGATACGCAGTATTTT. Translation: CASSLTRSGSTSTDTQYF. The chain carries TRBV7-6 and TRBJ2-3, with TRBD2 matching over 8 bases. This CDR3 has 18 residues. Germline loops: CDR1 SGHVS, CDR2 FNYEAQ. After removal of 2 bases from V and 0 bases from J, the junction contained 10 bases not matched to a gene.

The gene calls are TRBV28 and TRBJ1-2; TRBD1 matches at 7 bases. The V and J ends lost 3 bases and 4 bases, in that order; junction bases with no gene match: 5. Per the germline V gene, CDR1 is MDHEN and CDR2 is SYDVKM. The CDR3 totals 14 residues. The CDR3 sequence is CASSFAGQAYGYTF. The CDR3 bases are TGTGCCAGCAGTTTCGCTGGACAGGCCTATGGCTACACCTTC.

The V gene is TRBV10-3, the J gene TRBJ1-2; maybe TRBD1 (5 bases). V was shortened by 10 bases and J by 8 bases, with 17 bases between the two germline ends. Germline values: CDR1 ENHRY, CDR2 SYGVKD. This CDR3 is 12 amino acids long. CDR3 DNA sequence: TGTGCCAATCCACAGGAGATGAGGGGCTACACCTTC. This gives the protein CANPQEMRGYTF.